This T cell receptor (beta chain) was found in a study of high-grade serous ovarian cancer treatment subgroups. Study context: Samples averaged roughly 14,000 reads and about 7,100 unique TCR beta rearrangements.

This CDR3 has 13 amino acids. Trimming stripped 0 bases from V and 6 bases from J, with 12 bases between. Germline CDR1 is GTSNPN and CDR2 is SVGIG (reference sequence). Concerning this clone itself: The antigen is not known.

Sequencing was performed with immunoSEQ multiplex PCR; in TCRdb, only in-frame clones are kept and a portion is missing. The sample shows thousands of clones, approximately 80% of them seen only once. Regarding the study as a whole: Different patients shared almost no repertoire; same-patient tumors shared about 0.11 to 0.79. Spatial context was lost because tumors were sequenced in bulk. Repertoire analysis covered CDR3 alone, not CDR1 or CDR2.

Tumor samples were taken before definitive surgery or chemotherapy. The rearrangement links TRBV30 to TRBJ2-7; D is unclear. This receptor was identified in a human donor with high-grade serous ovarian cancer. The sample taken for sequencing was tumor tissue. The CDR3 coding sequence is TGTGCCTGGAGTGTAGGGCTAGAGCGCGAGCAGTACTTC. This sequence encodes CAWSVGLEREQYF.